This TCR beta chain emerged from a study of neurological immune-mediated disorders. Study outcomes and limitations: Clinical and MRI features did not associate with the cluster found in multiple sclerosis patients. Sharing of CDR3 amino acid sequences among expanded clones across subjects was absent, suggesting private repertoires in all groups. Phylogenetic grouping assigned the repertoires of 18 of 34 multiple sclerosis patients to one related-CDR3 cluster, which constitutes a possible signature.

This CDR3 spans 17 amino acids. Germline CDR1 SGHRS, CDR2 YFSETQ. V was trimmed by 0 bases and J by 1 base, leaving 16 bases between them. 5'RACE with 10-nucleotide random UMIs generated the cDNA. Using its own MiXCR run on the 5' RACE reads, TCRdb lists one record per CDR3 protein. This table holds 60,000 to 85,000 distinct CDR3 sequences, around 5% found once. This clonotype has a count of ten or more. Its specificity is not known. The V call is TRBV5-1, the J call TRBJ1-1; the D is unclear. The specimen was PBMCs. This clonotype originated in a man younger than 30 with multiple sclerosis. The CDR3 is CASSLGRTETPNTEAFF. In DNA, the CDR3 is TGCGCCAGCAGCTTGGGACGGACTGAAACGCCGAACACTGAAGCTTTCTTT.